A single sample is the source of the 16 T cell receptor beta chains below, sequenced in a study of breast tumors, draining lymph nodes, adjacent tissues. Breast cancer patients provided tissue from their axillary draining lymph nodes. TCRdb fed the multiplex PCR reads into MiXCR, producing one record per CDR3 protein. The profile shows 130,000 or so distinct CDR3 sequences, 32% of them singletons. What was sequenced was axillary lymph node tissue. These receptor sequences come from a female donor with breast cancer. Some clones in this sample may be carry-over from other donors' samples.

The sample holds many counts of this clonotype. The chain is built from TRBV20-1 and TRBJ1-5; D possibly corresponds to TRBD1 (5 bases). V was trimmed by 6 bases and J by 1 base, leaving 22 bases between them. The germline V gene has CDR1 DFQATT and CDR2 SNEGSKA (reference sequence). The CDR3 has 17 amino acids. Written as DNA, the CDR3 is TGCAGTGCCTTAGGAATAACAGGCCGCTTCAGCAATCAGCCCCAGCATTTT. Translated, it gives CSALGITGRFSNQPQHF.

A remark on this clonotype: This likely comes from a read error, as the CDR3 has no conserved phenylalanine or tryptophan at its end. The rearrangement joins TRBV7-2 to TRBJ1-6, with 9 nucleotides matching TRBD1. This CDR3 has 14 amino acids. Per germline, CDR1 SGHTA and CDR2 FQGNSA. The ends lost 5 bases at V and 6 bases at J; junction bases unmatched: 2. The CDR3 coding sequence is TGTGCCAGCAGCCAGGGACAGGGTAATTCACCCCTCCACCTT. Translation gives CASSQGQGNSPLHL.

To note about this clonotype: A much larger clone is a single base away; this may be a read error. The CDR3 ends on some other residue instead of the conserved phenylalanine or tryptophan, so this is likely a read error. CDR3 sequence (DNA): TGTGCCAGCAGTCCAAGCCGGGACAGGGGGCACGAGCAGTACCTC. Its protein is CASSPSRDRGHEQYL. This rearrangement joins TRBV6-1 to TRBJ2-7, with TRBD1 matching over 12 bases. The germline V gene has CDR1 MNHNS and CDR2 SASEGT. V was pared by 5 bases and J by 5 bases, with 7 bases of the junction left unmatched. This CDR3 contains 15 residues.

The V call is TRBV11-3, the J call TRBJ2-2; 10 positions match TRBD2. Trimming removed 1 base from V and 7 bases from J; junction bases left unmatched: 9. CDR1 and CDR2 from the germline V gene are SGHNT and YENEEA. This CDR3 has 17 amino acids. CDR3 protein: CASSLGGPAGGFGELFF. The CDR3 DNA reads TGTGCCAGCAGCTTAGGGGGCCCAGCGGGGGGGTTCGGGGAGCTGTTTTTT.

J is TRBJ2-7 and V is TRBV29-1; TRBD1 matches at 11 bases. Trimming cost V 5 bases and J 2 bases; bases outside gene matches: 5. Germline CDR1 is SQVTM and CDR2 is ANQGSEA. The CDR3 is made up of 14 amino acids. Written as DNA, the CDR3 is TGCAGCGTTCAAAGGGGACAGGGGGCCTACGAGCAGTACTTC. This encodes CSVQRGQGAYEQYF.

This clonotype was seen ten or more times. The chain has TRBV14 and TRBJ1-2; D is ambiguous. This CDR3 is 13 amino acids long. Germline CDR1 reads SGHDN; CDR2 reads FVKESK. V gave up 0 bases and J gave up 3 bases, with 5 bases separating them. The CDR3 protein is CASSQESYYGYTF. The CDR3 DNA follows: TGTGCCAGCAGCCAAGAAAGCTACTATGGCTACACCTTC.

This clonotype was detected ten times or more. The rearrangement uses TRBV3-1 and TRBJ1-4, with 9 nucleotides matching TRBD1. The ends lost 0 bases at V and 8 bases at J; junction bases unmatched: 4. CDR3 length: 15 residues. Per the germline V gene, CDR1 is LGHDT and CDR2 is YNNKEL (reference sequence). The CDR3 region has the DNA TGTGCCAGCAGCCAAGAAGGAGGACAGGGGGAAAAACTGTTTTTT. Protein sequence: CASSQEGGQGEKLFF.

At least ten counts were recorded for this clonotype. The V gene is TRBV12-3 or TRBV12-4, the J gene TRBJ2-1, with a weak D call TRBD2 (5 bases). V was trimmed by 7 bases and J by 4 bases, leaving 14 bases between them. The CDR3 is 14 amino acids. The DNA for the CDR3 is TGTGCCAGCATTACCGGGATTCAGTACAATGAGCAGTTCTTC. The encoded protein is CASITGIQYNEQFF.

This clonotype was seen repeatedly, ten times or more. This sequence joins TRBV6-4 and TRBJ1-2; D unresolved. Germline loops: CDR1 MRHNA, CDR2 SNTAGT. The CDR3 extends over 15 amino acids. V gave up 5 bases and J gave up 5 bases, with 18 bases separating them. The CDR3 reads CASSPTEMTGYGYTF. CDR3 bases: TGTGCCAGCAGTCCCACTGAGATGACCGGATATGGCTACACCTTC.

This clonotype has at least ten counts. The V and J genes are TRBV19 and TRBJ2-7, with D possibly matching TRBD1 (5 bases). CDR1 is LNHDA, CDR2 SQIVND, per germline (reference sequence). The CDR3 extends over 16 amino acids. Trimming removed 2 bases from V and 6 bases from J, with 20 bases in between. This CDR3 reads CASSIQGGSWLREQYF. The CDR3 region has the DNA TGTGCCAGTAGTATACAGGGTGGCTCCTGGCTTCGCGAGCAGTACTTC. The full variable domain, completed using reference TRBV19 and TRBJ2-7, is DGGITQSPKYLFRKEGQNVTLSCEQNLNHDAMYWYRQDPGQGLRLIYYSQIVNDFQKGDIAEGYSVSREKKESFPLTVTSAQKNPTAFYLCASSIQGGSWLREQYFGPGTRLTVT.

This clonotype occurred many times. The gene calls are TRBV2 and TRBJ1-6; a possible D gene is TRBD1 (5 bases). The CDR3 loop spans 17 amino acids. V lost 1 base and J lost 5, with 15 bases in between. CDR1 and CDR2 from the germline V gene are SNHLY and FYNNEI. In DNA form, the CDR3 reads TGTGCCAGCAGTGAAGTACGGCGCAGGGCCCATAATTCACCCCTCCACTTT. This sequence encodes CASSEVRRRAHNSPLHF.

This clonotype was recorded a few times. The chain links TRBV12-3 or TRBV12-4 to TRBJ2-3; TRBD1 aligns across 7 bases. The CDR3 is made up of 17 amino acids. V was pared by 5 bases and J by 2 bases, with 13 bases of the junction left unmatched. The CDR3 DNA reads as TGTGCCAGCAGTCACCGGCGGACAGGAGCGTTCACAGATACGCAGTATTTT. It encodes CASSHRRTGAFTDTQYF.

This sequence joins TRBV5-1 and TRBJ1-6; TRBD1 might be the D (5 bases). The ends were cut back, 7 bases at V and 9 bases at J, with 11 bases in the middle. The CDR3 extends over 12 amino acids. The germline gives CDR1 SGHRS, CDR2 YFSETQ. The CDR3 nucleotides are TGCGCCAGCGGGGGTCCCCTTTCACCCCTCCACTTT. As protein: CASGGPLSPLHF.

V is TRBV5-8 and J is TRBJ1-2; D gene unclear. Trimming shortened V by 4 bases and J by 5 bases, and 9 bases separated the two germline ends. The germline V gene has CDR1 SGHTS and CDR2 YDEGEE. The CDR3 consists of 12 residues. CDR3 amino acids: CASSQHRYGYTF. In DNA, the CDR3 is TGTGCCAGCAGCCAACATCGATATGGCTACACCTTC.

In its sample, this clonotype was seen a few times. This rearrangement joins TRBV6-6 to TRBJ1-2; D perhaps matches TRBD1 (5 bases). V gave up 5 bases and J gave up 3 bases, with 13 bases separating them. Germline CDR1 is MNHNY and CDR2 is SVGAGI (reference sequence). The CDR3 has 14 residues. The CDR3 reads CASSQRGTHYGYTF. The CDR3 coding sequence is TGTGCCAGCAGTCAACGGGGGACTCACTATGGCTACACCTTC.

This clonotype showed up just once. The chain links TRBV7-9 to TRBJ2-6; no firm D call. From germline, CDR1 is SEHNR and CDR2 FQNEAQ (reference sequence). The V end was cut by 1 base, the J end by 0 bases, with 19 bases between. The CDR3 sequence is 20 residues long. The CDR3 loop reads CASSLGGVPGLCSGANVLTF. The CDR3 region has the DNA TGTGCCAGCAGCTTAGGAGGAGTCCCCGGGCTGTGCTCTGGGGCCAACGTCCTGACTTTC.